The 6 T cell receptor beta chains presented below share a single source sample, sequenced in a study of Ad26.COV2.S vaccination and SARS-CoV-2 variants. Using immunoSEQ multiplex PCR, the repertoire was profiled, and TCRdb retains in-frame clones only, with some absent. There are fewer than 400,000 clones in the sample; about 82% occur only once, and 1.5% to 2% lies in the top ten. Treatment in this sample: 15 to 20 received Ad26.COV2.S at low or high dose, single or two shots; five or six received placebo; per-sample allocation not given. All samples were drawn on day 63, counting from the first vaccine or placebo injection. The sequences come from peripheral blood, collected in a trial of Ad26.COV2.S vaccine versus placebo. These receptors all come from a person between 18 and 59 years old who received the Ad26.COV2.S COVID-19 vaccine or a placebo.

This clone came up a few times. The genes are TRBV3-1 (or the pseudogene TRBV3-2) and TRBJ1-3; D is possibly TRBD1 (5 bases). V was pared by 5 bases and J by 4 bases, with 9 bases between. Germline V gene sequence: CDR1 LGHDT, CDR2 YNNKEL (reference sequence). CDR3 length equals 13 residues. The CDR3 nucleotides read TGTGCCAGCAGCTGGGACTTGGGAAACACCATATATTTT. It codes for CASSWDLGNTIYF.

This chain links TRBV18 with TRBJ1-1; TRBD1 agrees at 9 bases. Per germline, CDR1 KGHSH and CDR2 LQKENI. The CDR3 sequence is 15 residues long. V was clipped by 5 bases and J by 2 bases; unmatched bases: 6. The CDR3 sequence: CASSSLGQGNTEAFF. Here the CDR3 DNA reads TGTGCCAGCTCATCACTGGGACAGGGTAACACTGAAGCTTTCTTT.

The rearrangement uses TRBV6-5 and TRBJ1-2; the D is unclear. The CDR3 runs to 15 residues. The ends were cut back, 8 bases at V and 0 bases at J, with 16 bases in the middle. Per germline, CDR1 MNHEY and CDR2 SVGAGI. CDR3 sequence (DNA): TGTGCCAGCCATCGGGAGGCCGAAGCTAACTATGGCTACACCTTC. Protein product: CASHREAEANYGYTF.

This clone was detected only once. The J gene is TRBJ2-4, the V gene TRBV7-2, with D unresolved. This CDR3 region has 19 residues. Trimming took off 6 bases at V and 2 bases at J, with 26 bases between the two ends. CDR1 SGHTA and CDR2 FQGNSA come from the germline V gene. CDR3 DNA: TGTGCCAGCAGTTACAGTCTTAGTGGGAAGGGCTATCCCAAAAACATTCAGTACTTC. It encodes CASSYSLSGKGYPKNIQYF.

This chain uses TRBV18 with TRBJ1-4; no reliable D call. V lost 3 bases, J lost 2 bases, and 4 bases lay in between. Germline CDR1 reads KGHSH; CDR2 reads LQKENI. This CDR3 spans 13 amino acids. The CDR3 DNA reads TGTGCCAGCTCACCGCTCACTAATGAAAAACTGTTTTTT. Translating it yields CASSPLTNEKLFF.

The rearrangement joins TRBV5-6 to TRBJ1-1; D is unresolved. V was shortened by 3 bases and J by 5 bases, with 8 bases between the two germline ends. CDR1 SGHDT and CDR2 YYEEEE come from the germline V gene. The CDR3 contains 12 residues. For the CDR3, the DNA is TGTGCCAGCAGCTCGCCGAGGACTGAAGCTTTCTTT. It encodes CASSSPRTEAFF.